This is a list of T cell receptor beta chains from one sample in a study of blood T cell repertoires in COVID-19. Method: immunoSEQ multiplex PCR; TCRdb's copy keeps in-frame clones and lacks some. The sample includes roughly 100,000 clones, 84% of them seen just once. Sequencing used peripheral blood. These receptors all stem from a woman aged 55-69 years with acute or convalescent COVID-19. Each CDR3 is given with its conserved first and last residue. Each record gives: D gene, V gene, J gene, clone size, CDR3 protein. The D gene is left open where the match is weak. Some rows mark clone size as missing; the rest say once, few, many or name a class of expanded clone.

-	TRBV9	TRBJ2-4	-	CASSVGDLLAKNIQYF
-	TRBV18	TRBJ1-1	-	CASSRQGANSNTEAFF
-	TRBV28	TRBJ2-4	once	CASSLLARKNIQYF
TRBD1	TRBV15	TRBJ1-2	-	CATSRGATGSNYGYTF
-	TRBV29-1	TRBJ1-1	once	CSVETNRGNTEAFF
-	TRBV5-1	TRBJ1-3	-	CASSLAAAAGNTIYF
-	TRBV19	TRBJ2-7	-	CASSSGEVRYF
TRBD1	TRBV19	TRBJ2-2	-	CASSRGQGGGELFF
TRBD1	TRBV5-1	TRBJ2-5	-	CASSLDRGRQYF
-	TRBV7-8	TRBJ1-1	-	CASSSSGTLNTEAFF
TRBD1	TRBV9	TRBJ1-2	once	CASNPTGTGSSYGYTF
-	TRBV6-2/TRBV6-3	TRBJ2-3	-	CASSPTKGGADTQYF
TRBD1	TRBV4-2	TRBJ1-5	-	CASSQPGQSNQPQHF
-	TRBV28	TRBJ2-1	-	CASSSRQEQFF
-	TRBV28	TRBJ1-3	-	CASSPGLISGNTIYF
-	TRBV27	TRBJ2-1	-	CASSFGEIRLGNEQFF
-	TRBV7-6	TRBJ1-6	once	CASSLLAGHNSPLHF
TRBD2	TRBV5-1	TRBJ2-1	-	CASSLVAGVSYNEQFF
-	TRBV28	TRBJ1-2	once	CASSFQGSGYGYTF
TRBD1	TRBV4-1	TRBJ1-4	-	CASSLGTAGGQGDEKLFF
TRBD1	TRBV25-1	TRBJ1-1	-	CASSEWDRDTEAFF
TRBD1	TRBV6-5	TRBJ1-1	-	CASDRGDLNTEAFF
TRBD1	TRBV7-2	TRBJ1-4	-	CASSLARGLREKLFF
TRBD2	TRBV27	TRBJ2-7	-	CASSFETSGSYEQYF
TRBD1	TRBV6-5	TRBJ2-2	-	CASSKTGGFSGELFF
-	TRBV12-5	TRBJ2-5	-	CASGLFITAGGVQETQYF
-	TRBV5-1	TRBJ1-4	-	CASSLMGTATNEKLFF
TRBD1	TRBV7-3	TRBJ2-6	-	CASSLIGGAGANVLTF
-	TRBV6-4	TRBJ2-2	-	CASSVDRWDTGELFF
TRBD2	TRBV20-1	TRBJ2-5	-	CSASPASGVETQYF
TRBD1	TRBV5-1	TRBJ2-2	-	CASSLRGQTNTGELFF
-	TRBV4-2	TRBJ1-5	-	CASSHDSSNQPQHF
-	TRBV7-2	TRBJ2-5	-	CASSWGGTQETQYF
-	TRBV2	TRBJ1-1	-	CASTRQGRTTEAFF
TRBD1	TRBV27	TRBJ1-2	-	CASSFRTGEGYTF
-	TRBV12-3/TRBV12-4	TRBJ1-1	-	CASRAMNTEAFF
TRBD2	TRBV28	TRBJ2-2	-	CASSLYWWASGSKGNPGELFF
TRBD1	TRBV6-1	TRBJ1-1	few	CASSERTGDSRDTEAFF
-	TRBV3-1/TRBV3-2	TRBJ1-2	-	CASSQGAGEQYTF
TRBD1	TRBV6-5	TRBJ2-7	-	CASSRTGVAYEQYF
TRBD1	TRBV3-1/TRBV3-2	TRBJ2-2	-	CASSQSTGGHTGELFF
TRBD2	TRBV5-1	TRBJ2-5	-	CASSLGTSGRSRETQYF
-	TRBV19	TRBJ1-4	-	CASVTGNEKLFF
-	TRBV19	TRBJ1-3	-	CAISTTGNTIYF
-	TRBV11-2	TRBJ1-6	-	CASSLDQGRNSPLHF
TRBD2	TRBV11-2	TRBJ2-7	-	CASSSLGTSGRYEQYF
-	TRBV7-9	TRBJ2-1	-	CASNLNPYNEQFF
-	TRBV5-1	TRBJ2-7	once	CASSFAGTEQYF
-	TRBV4-2	TRBJ1-2	-	CASTLTGSYGYTF
-	TRBV21-1	TRBJ2-7	-	CASNGGGPGEQYF
-	TRBV2	TRBJ1-2	-	CATWLEVFDYGYTF